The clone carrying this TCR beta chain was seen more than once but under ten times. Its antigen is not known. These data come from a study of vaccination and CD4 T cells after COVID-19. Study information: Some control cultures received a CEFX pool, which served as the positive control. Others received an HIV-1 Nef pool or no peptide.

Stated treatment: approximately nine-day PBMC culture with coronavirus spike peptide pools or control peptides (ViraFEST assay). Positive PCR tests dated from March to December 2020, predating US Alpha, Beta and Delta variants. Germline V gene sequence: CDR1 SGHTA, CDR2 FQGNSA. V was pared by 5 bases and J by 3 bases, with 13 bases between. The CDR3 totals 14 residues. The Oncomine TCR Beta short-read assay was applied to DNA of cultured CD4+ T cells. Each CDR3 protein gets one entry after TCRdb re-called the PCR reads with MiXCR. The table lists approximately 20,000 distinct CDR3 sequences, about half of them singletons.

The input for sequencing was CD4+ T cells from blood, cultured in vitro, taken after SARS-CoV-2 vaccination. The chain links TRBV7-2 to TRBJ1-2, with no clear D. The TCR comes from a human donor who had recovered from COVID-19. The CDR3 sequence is CASSHPGLHYGYTF. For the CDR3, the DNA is TGTGCCAGCAGCCACCCCGGACTGCACTATGGCTACACCTTC.